A single sample is the source of the 17 T cell receptor beta chains below, sequenced in a study of blood T cells in healthy people across ages. The authors ran a second PCR of roughly 7 to 11 cycles using a sample-barcoded 5' primer and a J-beta primer mix. Via MiXCR, TCRdb re-called the 5' RACE reads, giving one row per CDR3 protein. The sample has approximately 800,000 distinct CDR3 sequences, about a quarter seen once. The sample was also linked to a second study, of T cells of mothers and their children.

Sequences were obtained from blood. These receptors all come from a boy between 10 and 17 years old in good health.

V and J are TRBV5-4 and TRBJ2-1, with 7 bases that match TRBD1. Losses at the gene ends were 0 bases for V and 3 bases for J; bases not matched to a gene: 6. Germline loops: CDR1 SGHNT, CDR2 YYREEE (reference sequence). This CDR3 spans 16 amino acids. The CDR3 loop is CASSLAGGQDYNEQFF. The CDR3 DNA reads TGTGCCAGCAGCTTGGCCGGTGGACAGGACTACAATGAGCAGTTCTTC.

The chain is built from TRBV6-1 and TRBJ2-7; 13 bases are shared with TRBD2. Losses at the gene ends were 5 bases for V and 9 bases for J; bases not matched to a gene: 13. This CDR3 has 16 amino acids. Germline V gene sequence: CDR1 MNHNS, CDR2 SASEGT. CDR3 region: CASSIGTSGAPHGQYF. The DNA of the CDR3 is TGTGCCAGCAGTATCGGGACTAGCGGGGCCCCTCACGGGCAGTACTTC.

This clonotype was counted only a few times. The chain joins TRBV6-2 or TRBV6-3 to TRBJ2-7; D ambiguous. The CDR3 is 13 residues long. V dropped 1 base and J dropped 0 bases, with 4 bases sitting between them. The germline CDR1 and CDR2 sequences are MNHEY and SVGEGT. CDR3 in DNA: TGTGCCAGCAGTTACTACGGCTCCTACGAGCAGTACTTC. Translation: CASSYYGSYEQYF.

This clonotype has just a few counts. The rearrangement links TRBV27 to TRBJ2-7; D perhaps matches TRBD1 (7 bases). Germline loops: CDR1 MNHEY, CDR2 SMNVEV (reference sequence). CDR3 length: 15 residues. With 2 bases removed from V and 1 base from J, the gap between germline ends came to 12 bases. Written as DNA, the CDR3 is TGTGCCAGCAGTTTAGGAGGGGGCGGGTCCTACGAGCAGTACTTC. Amino acid sequence: CASSLGGGGSYEQYF.

The J gene is TRBJ2-3, the V gene TRBV7-2, with D maybe TRBD2 (5 bases). With 5 bases removed from V and 11 bases from J, the gap between germline ends came to 11 bases. The germline CDR1 and CDR2 sequences are SGHTA and FQGNSA. This CDR3 spans 11 amino acids. The CDR3 sequence is CASSREGMQYF. The CDR3 DNA sequence: TGTGCCAGCAGCCGGGAAGGAATGCAGTATTTT.

This clonotype occurred a few times. The chain couples TRBV7-8 to TRBJ2-7; no clear D. This CDR3 spans 15 amino acids. The V and J ends lost 1 base and 1 base respectively, with 11 bases between them. In germline, CDR1 is SGHVS, CDR2 FQNEAQ. The CDR3, as DNA: TGTGCCAGCAGCTTAGGGGCCTCGGCGTCCTACGAGCAGTACTTC. Its protein is CASSLGASASYEQYF.

This chain uses TRBV5-1 with TRBJ1-2; D unclear. This CDR3 contains 14 residues. With 0 bases removed from V and 8 bases from J, the gap between germline ends came to 14 bases. In germline, CDR1 is SGHRS, CDR2 YFSETQ. The CDR3 bases are TGCGCCAGCAGCTTGGCCGAGGGCAATTGGGGCTACACCTTC. As protein: CASSLAEGNWGYTF.

There are a few counts of this clonotype. The chain couples TRBV29-1 to TRBJ1-1, with 8 positions matching TRBD1. Trimming removed 6 bases from V and 1 base from J; junction bases left unmatched: 4. The CDR3 runs to 13 residues. From germline, CDR1 is SQVTM and CDR2 ANQGSEA. CDR3 DNA: TGCAGCGTGATGGACAGGGCGAACACTGAAGCTTTCTTT. This sequence encodes CSVMDRANTEAFF.

The table lists this clonotype with a few counts. This sequence joins TRBV28 and TRBJ1-2; D might be TRBD1 (5 bases). The CDR3 has 14 residues. The germline V gene has CDR1 MDHEN and CDR2 SYDVKM. The germline V and J ends were trimmed by 7 bases and 5 bases, with 17 bases remaining between them. The CDR3 DNA is TGTGCCAGCACTTCGGACGGGGGGAGATATGGCTACACCTTC. Translation gives CASTSDGGRYGYTF.

This clonotype was counted a single time. The chain has TRBV7-6 and TRBJ2-7; D call uncertain. The germline CDR1 and CDR2 sequences are SGHVS and FNYEAQ. The CDR3 spans 12 residues. Deletions cut 5 bases from V and 6 bases from J, with 11 bases between. As DNA, the CDR3 is TGTGCCAGCAGCCCCGCAATGGGCGAGCAGTACTTC. It encodes CASSPAMGEQYF.

This CDR3 is CASSQTGTGEPDTQYF. CDR3 DNA sequence: TGTGCCAGCAGTCAAACCGGGACAGGGGAACCAGATACGCAGTATTTT. V is TRBV12-3 or TRBV12-4 and J is TRBJ2-3; 10 nucleotides agree with TRBD1. The CDR3 runs 16 residues. Trimming took 5 bases from V and 4 from J; bases not matched to a gene: 9.

A few counts support this clonotype. The chain combines TRBV12-3 or TRBV12-4 with TRBJ2-3; TRBD2 aligns across 9 bases. The CDR3 extends over 16 amino acids. The V gene end was trimmed by 2 bases and the J gene end by 3 bases; junction bases not matched to a gene: 6. The CDR3 protein is CASSLPSGVATDTQYF. DNA of the CDR3: TGTGCCAGCAGTTTACCTAGCGGGGTCGCGACAGATACGCAGTATTTT.

This clonotype was seen at least ten times. V usage is TRBV12-3 or TRBV12-4 and J usage is TRBJ2-2, with D unresolved. V lost 6 bases, J lost 3 bases, and 5 bases lay in between. This CDR3 region has 12 residues. The CDR3 here is CASRVDTGELFF. DNA of the CDR3: TGTGCCAGCAGGGTGGACACCGGGGAGCTGTTTTTT.

J is TRBJ2-7 and V is TRBV5-1; 8 bases match TRBD1. The CDR3 is made up of 15 amino acids. Germline V gives CDR1 SGHRS, CDR2 YFSETQ. V lost 4 bases to trimming and J lost 1 base; unmatched junction nucleotides: 7. The CDR3 DNA sequence: TGCGCCAGCAGCCATGGGACAGGAATATCCTACGAGCAGTACTTC. Amino acid sequence: CASSHGTGISYEQYF.

V gene TRBV20-1 combines with J gene TRBJ2-5; TRBD2 agrees at 12 bases. Germline-derived CDR1 and CDR2 are DFQATT and SNEGSKA (reference sequence). V was pared by 5 bases and J by 5 bases, with 6 bases of the junction left unmatched. The CDR3 is 14 amino acids. The CDR3 nucleotides read TGCAGTGCTTCTAGCGGGGGGGCAGAGGAGACCCAGTACTTC. This codes for CSASSGGAEETQYF.

The chain carries TRBV27 and TRBJ1-2; possible D gene TRBD1, 5 bases. The CDR3 has 14 amino acids. CDR1 is MNHEY and CDR2 is SMNVEV in the germline V gene (reference sequence). V was pared by 2 bases and J by 3 bases, with 10 bases between. The DNA for the CDR3 is TGTGCCAGCAGTTTAAAAGGGACTCACTATGGCTACACCTTC. Translating it yields CASSLKGTHYGYTF.

V gene TRBV18 combines with J gene TRBJ1-6, with no clear D. The CDR3 consists of 14 residues. The germline V gene has CDR1 KGHSH and CDR2 LQKENI. V was shortened by 4 bases and J by 2 bases, with 6 bases between the two germline ends. The CDR3 DNA sequence: TGTGCCAGCTCACTGAGCACCTATAATTCACCCCTCCACTTT. Amino acid sequence: CASSLSTYNSPLHF.